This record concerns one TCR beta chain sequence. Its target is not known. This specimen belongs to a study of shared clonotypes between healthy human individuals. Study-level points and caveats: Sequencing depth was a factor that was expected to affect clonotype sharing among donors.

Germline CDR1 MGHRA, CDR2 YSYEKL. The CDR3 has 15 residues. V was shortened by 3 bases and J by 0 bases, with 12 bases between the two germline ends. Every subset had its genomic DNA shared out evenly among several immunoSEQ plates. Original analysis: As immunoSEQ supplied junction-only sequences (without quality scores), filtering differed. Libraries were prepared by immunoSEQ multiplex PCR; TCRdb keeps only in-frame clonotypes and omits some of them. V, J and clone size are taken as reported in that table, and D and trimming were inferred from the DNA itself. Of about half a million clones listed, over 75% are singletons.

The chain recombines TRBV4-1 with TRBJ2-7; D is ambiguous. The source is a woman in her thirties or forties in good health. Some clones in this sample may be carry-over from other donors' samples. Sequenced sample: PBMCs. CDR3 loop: CASSQNTMSSYEQYF. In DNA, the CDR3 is TGCGCCAGCAGCCAGAACACCATGAGCTCCTACGAGCAGTACTTC.